This T cell receptor beta chain was recovered during a study of blood T cell repertoires in COVID-19. As for the study in general: Acute and convalescent COVID-19 specimens originated in the United States, Italy and Spain. In each case, the material was cDNA or gDNA derived from T cells, B-cell-depleted T cells, or PBMCs.

Seattle cases were enrolled at active infection and followed longitudinally. Source study methods: Reference gene primer amplification in the assay estimated nucleated cell counts. Assay: immunoSEQ multiplex PCR; the TCRdb copy retains only in-frame clones and omits some. The V and J calls and clone size were taken over from that table, and D and trimming were inferred from the DNA. The sample yields about 52,000 clones, about 79% seen once. Germline V gives CDR1 SGHDN, CDR2 FVKESK. V lost 6 bases, J lost 2 bases, and 4 bases stayed unmatched. The CDR3 totals 14 residues. The receptor comes from an elderly man with COVID-19, enrolled during active disease. The genes are TRBV14 and TRBJ2-1, with TRBD1 identical over 7 bases. The specimen sequenced was peripheral blood. CDR3 nucleotide sequence: TGTGCCAGCAGTCCACAGGGGCCCTACAATGAGCAGTTCTTC. Its translation is CASSPQGPYNEQFF.